These 5 T cell receptor beta chains were sequenced from one sample in a study of blood T cell repertoires in COVID-19. Data came from immunoSEQ multiplex PCR; TCRdb stores just in-frame clones and leaves some out. Of 97,000 or so clones in the sample, 70% to 90% are singletons; the top ten hold 3%. Specimen: peripheral blood. These receptors came from a man aged 50 to 59 with active or convalescent COVID-19.

This chain connects TRBV6-5 to TRBJ2-1; 8 nucleotides align to TRBD1. J was trimmed by 8 bases and V by 0 bases; bases with no gene match: 0. The CDR3 spans 13 residues. The germline gives CDR1 MNHEY, CDR2 SVGAGI. The CDR3 is CASSYSRGHEQFF. Written as DNA, the CDR3 is TGTGCCAGCAGTTACTCCAGGGGGCATGAGCAGTTCTTC.

This rearrangement joins TRBV14 to TRBJ2-3, with TRBD2 matching over 14 bases. CDR1 and CDR2 (germline): SGHDN, FVKESK. The trim removed 5 bases at V and 0 bases at J, leaving 7 bases unmatched. This CDR3 contains 18 residues. The CDR3 DNA reads TGTGCCAGCAGCTCGCGGAGGACTAGCGGGGGGAGCACAGATACGCAGTATTTT. It encodes CASSSRRTSGGSTDTQYF.

This chain links TRBV6-5 with TRBJ1-3; TRBD1 is a possible D gene (6 bases). There are 16 residues in the CDR3. V lost 0 bases and J 4 bases, leaving 13 bases between the germline ends. CDR1 MNHEY and CDR2 SVGAGI come from the germline V gene. For the CDR3, the DNA is TGTGCCAGCAGTTACTCGACGGGGGGCGCGGGAAACACCATATATTTT. This codes for CASSYSTGGAGNTIYF.

This clone was seen a single time. The chain recombines TRBV5-1 with TRBJ2-1; TRBD2 is a possible D gene (6 bases). CDR3 length: 16 residues. V dropped 3 bases and J dropped 0 bases, with 13 bases sitting between them. Germline values: CDR1 SGHRS, CDR2 YFSETQ. The CDR3 DNA is TGCGCCAGCAGCTCTGGAGGAGGGAGCTCCTACAATGAGCAGTTCTTC. As protein: CASSSGGGSSYNEQFF. The full variable domain, in which reference TRBV5-1 and TRBJ2-1 provide the parts outside the CDR3, is KAGVTQTPRYLIKTRGQQVTLSCSPISGHRSVSWYQQTPGQGLQFLFEYFSETQRNKGNFPGRFSGRQFSNSRSEMNVSTLELGDSALYLCASSSGGGSSYNEQFFGPGTRLTVL.

The chain joins TRBV6-2 or TRBV6-3 to TRBJ2-3; 7 bases are a match to TRBD1. This CDR3 has 17 residues. CDR1 and CDR2 from the germline V gene are MNHEY and SVGEGT. V lost 3 bases to trimming and J lost 3 bases; unmatched junction nucleotides: 12. CDR3 sequence (DNA): TGTGCCAGCAGTTATGACACGAGACAGGGTCTGACAGATACGCAGTATTTT. This encodes CASSYDTRQGLTDTQYF.